This T cell receptor (beta chain) is drawn from a study of technical replicates of blood from four donors. This clone was seen a single time. Produced via immunoSEQ multiplex PCR; TCRdb's table is partial and in-frame only. The sample contains under 70,000 clones, roughly nine tenths of which appear only once. V lost 4 bases and J 5 bases, leaving 10 bases between the germline ends. The CDR3 has 13 amino acids. CDR1 is SGDLS and CDR2 is YYNGEE in the germline V gene. The chain uses TRBV9 and TRBJ1-5; D ambiguous. The sequence came from a human donor in good health. Some clones in this sample may be carry-over from other donors' samples. The sequenced sample was PBMCs. CDR3 sequence: CASSSSGHQPQHF. CDR3 nucleotide sequence: TGTGCCAGCAGCTCCAGTGGCCATCAGCCCCAGCATTTT.